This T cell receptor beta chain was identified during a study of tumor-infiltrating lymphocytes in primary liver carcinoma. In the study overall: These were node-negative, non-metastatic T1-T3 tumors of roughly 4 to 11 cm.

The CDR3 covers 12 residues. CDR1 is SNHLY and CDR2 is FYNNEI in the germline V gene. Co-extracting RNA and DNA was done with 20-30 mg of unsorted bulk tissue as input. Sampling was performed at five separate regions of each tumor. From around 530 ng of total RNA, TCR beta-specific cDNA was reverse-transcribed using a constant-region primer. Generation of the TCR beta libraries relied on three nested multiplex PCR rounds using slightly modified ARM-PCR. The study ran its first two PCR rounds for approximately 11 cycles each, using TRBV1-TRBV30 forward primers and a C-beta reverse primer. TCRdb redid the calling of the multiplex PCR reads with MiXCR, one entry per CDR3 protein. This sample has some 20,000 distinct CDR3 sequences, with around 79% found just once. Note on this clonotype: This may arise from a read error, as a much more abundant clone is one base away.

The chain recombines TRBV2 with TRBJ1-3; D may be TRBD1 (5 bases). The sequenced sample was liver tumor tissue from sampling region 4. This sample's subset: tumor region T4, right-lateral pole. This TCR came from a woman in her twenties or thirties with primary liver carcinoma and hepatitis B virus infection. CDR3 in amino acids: CTSTGAGGTIYF. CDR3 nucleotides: TGTACCAGCACGGGCGCTGGGGGCACCATATATTTT.